The 13 T cell receptor beta chains below come from one sample, sequenced in a study of identifying expanded T cells in peripheral blood. Clones were sequenced by immunoSEQ multiplex PCR, and TCRdb holds only the in-frame ones, with some missing. This sample has tens of thousands of clones, with 88% found just once. The specimen sequenced was blood. The source of these receptors is a person between 18 and 75 years old in good health.

This sequence joins TRBV4-2 and TRBJ1-6, with 7 nucleotides matching TRBD1. The CDR3 has 14 amino acids. In germline, CDR1 is LGHNA, CDR2 YNFKEQ. Trimming at V came to 2 bases and at J to 7 bases, leaving 2 bases not matched to a gene. CDR3 loop: CASSQWTGNSPLHF. In DNA, the CDR3 is TGTGCCAGCAGCCAATGGACAGGCAATTCACCCCTCCACTTT.

V and J are TRBV7-8 and TRBJ1-1; D call uncertain. The CDR3 length is 13 residues. Germline V CDR1 and CDR2: SGHVS, FQNEAQ. V lost 5 bases to trimming and J lost 6 bases, with 13 bases between them. The chain's CDR3 is CASSHSQWAEAFF. The CDR3 nucleotides are TGTGCCAGCAGCCACTCCCAATGGGCTGAAGCTTTCTTT. The full variable domain, completed using reference TRBV7-8 and TRBJ1-1, is GAGVSQSPRYKVAKRGQDVALRCDPISGHVSLFWYQQALGQGPEFLTYFQNEAQLDKSGLPSDRFFAERPEGSVSTLKIQRTQQEDSAVYLCASSHSQWAEAFFGQGTRLTVV.

V and J are TRBV4-1 and TRBJ2-5; the D is unclear. Trimming removed 1 base at V and 3 bases at J, with 15 bases between. Germline assignment: CDR1 MGHRA and CDR2 YSYEKL. This CDR3 is 16 amino acids long. CDR3 in amino acids: CASSQGSGSWEETQYF. The CDR3 DNA reads TGCGCCAGCAGCCAAGGTTCTGGGTCATGGGAAGAGACCCAGTACTTC.

The rearrangement joins TRBV7-7 to TRBJ2-3; unclear D gene. The CDR3 consists of 13 residues. The V and J ends lost 5 bases and 5 bases respectively, with 11 bases between them. Germline V gene data show CDR1 as SSHAT and CDR2 as FNYEAQ (reference sequence). CDR3 sequence reads: CASSPTALDTQYF. As DNA, the CDR3 is TGTGCCAGCAGCCCAACCGCACTAGATACGCAGTATTTT.

The V and J genes are TRBV9 and TRBJ2-3; 8 bases are a match to TRBD2. V dropped 0 bases and J dropped 5; count of bases not matched to a gene: 5. The CDR3 sequence is 15 residues long. Germline CDR1 reads SGDLS; CDR2 reads YYNGEE. In DNA form, the CDR3 reads TGTGCCAGCAGCGTAGAAGGGGCGGGGGGAGATACGCAGTATTTT. Amino acids: CASSVEGAGGDTQYF. The full variable domain, rest sourced from reference TRBV9 and TRBJ2-3, is DSGVTQTPKHLITATGQRVTLRCSPRSGDLSVYWYQQSLDQGLQFLIQYYNGEERAKGNILERFSAQQFPDLHSELNLSSLELGDSALYFCASSVEGAGGDTQYFGPGTRLTVL.

The chain combines TRBV5-5 with TRBJ1-2; tentative D call: TRBD1 (5 bases). Trimming took 2 bases from V and 4 from J, leaving 12 bases between them. CDR3 size: 14 residues. CDR1 and CDR2 (germline): SGHKS, YYEKEE (reference sequence). The DNA for the CDR3 is TGTGCCAGCAGCTTAGGGGCGGCCCGCTATGGCTACACCTTC. This gives the protein CASSLGAARYGYTF.

This clone has a single count. V is TRBV15 and J is TRBJ2-3; D unresolved. In germline, CDR1 is LNHNV, CDR2 YYDKDF (reference sequence). CDR3 size: 12 residues. Trimming removed 1 base from V and 3 bases from J, with 2 bases in between. CDR3 sequence reads: CATSRATDTQYF. The DNA of the CDR3 is TGTGCCACCAGCAGAGCGACAGATACGCAGTATTTT.

The chain links TRBV11-2 to TRBJ2-5; D possibly corresponds to TRBD1 (5 bases). The CDR3 length is 13 residues. CDR1 SGHAT and CDR2 FQNNGV come from the germline V gene. V was cut by 1 base and J by 5 bases, with 8 bases left in between. The CDR3 nucleotides read TGTGCCAGCAGCTTAGGGGGCCGGGAGACCCAGTACTTC. Protein sequence: CASSLGGRETQYF.

The chain links TRBV2 to TRBJ2-5; D is unclear. This CDR3 has 14 residues. Trimming shortened V by 1 base and J by 7 bases, and 13 bases separated the two germline ends. Per germline, CDR1 SNHLY and CDR2 FYNNEI. Here the CDR3 reads CASSEGRRLGTQYF. The CDR3, as DNA: TGTGCCAGCAGTGAAGGTCGCAGACTTGGGACCCAGTACTTC.

This clone was counted a few times. This chain uses TRBV5-5 with TRBJ1-1, with a possible D match to TRBD1 (5 bases). With 4 bases removed from V and 2 bases from J, the gap between germline ends came to 9 bases. The CDR3 has 13 amino acids. CDR1 is SGHKS, CDR2 YYEKEE, per germline (reference sequence). The CDR3 nucleotides are TGTGCCAGCAGCGACCAGGGAAACACTGAAGCTTTCTTT. Amino acid sequence: CASSDQGNTEAFF.

This chain uses TRBV28 with TRBJ1-1; no clear D gene. Germline V gene data show CDR1 as MDHEN and CDR2 as SYDVKM. The CDR3 spans 12 residues. V lost 6 bases and J 0 bases, leaving 5 bases between the germline ends. The CDR3 protein is CASREVNTEAFF. The CDR3 DNA reads TGTGCCAGCAGGGAGGTGAACACTGAAGCTTTCTTT.

The chain links TRBV27 to TRBJ2-7; D uncertain. CDR1 and CDR2 from the germline V gene are MNHEY and SMNVEV (reference sequence). V was trimmed by 0 bases and J by 3 bases, leaving 6 bases between them. The CDR3 spans 13 residues. CDR3 in DNA: TGTGCCAGCAGTTTATCGGTCAGCTACGAGCAGTACTTC. This translates into CASSLSVSYEQYF.

This chain links TRBV5-1 with TRBJ1-1; the D is unclear. The germline CDR1 and CDR2 sequences are SGHRS and YFSETQ. V lost 4 bases and J 7 bases, leaving 14 bases between the germline ends. There are 13 residues in the CDR3. The CDR3, as DNA: TGCGCCAGCAGCCACAGCCCGGACGGTGAAGCTTTCTTT. Translation gives CASSHSPDGEAFF.